This T cell receptor beta chain was observed in a study of identical twins. MiXCR, run by TCRdb on the 5' RACE reads, gives a single entry per CDR3 protein. This table has around 490,000 distinct CDR3 sequences, around 24% appearing once. The V gene end was trimmed by 5 bases and the J gene end by 2 bases; junction bases not matched to a gene: 2. The CDR3 is 14 residues long. Germline assignment: CDR1 MDHEN and CDR2 SYDVKM. These sequences were also reported in another study, on yellow fever vaccine responses in identical twins.

This TCR was recovered from a young woman in good health. The sequenced sample consisted of CD4+ T cells sorted from blood. J is TRBJ1-3 and V is TRBV28; 8 nucleotides agree with TRBD1. The CDR3 sequence is CASSGGQAGNTIYF. In DNA, the CDR3 is TGTGCCAGCAGTGGGGGACAGGCTGGAAACACCATATATTTT. The full variable domain, completed using reference TRBV28 and TRBJ1-3, is DVKVTQSSRYLVKRTGEKVFLECVQDMDHENMFWYRQDPGLGLRLIYFSYDVKMKEKGDIPEGYSVSREKKERFSLILESASTNQTSMYLCASSGGQAGNTIYFGEGSWLTVV.